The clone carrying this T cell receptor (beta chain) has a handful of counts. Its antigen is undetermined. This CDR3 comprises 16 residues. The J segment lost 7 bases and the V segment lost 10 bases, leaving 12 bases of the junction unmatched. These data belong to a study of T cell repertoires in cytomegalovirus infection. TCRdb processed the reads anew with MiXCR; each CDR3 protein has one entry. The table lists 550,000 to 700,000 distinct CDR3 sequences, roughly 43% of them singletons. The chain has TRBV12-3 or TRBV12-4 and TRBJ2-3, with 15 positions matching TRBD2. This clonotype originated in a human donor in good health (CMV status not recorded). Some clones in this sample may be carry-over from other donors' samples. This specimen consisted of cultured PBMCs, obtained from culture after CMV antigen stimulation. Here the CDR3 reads CATDIGLAGGIHTQYF. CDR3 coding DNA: TGTGCCACCGATATAGGACTAGCGGGAGGGATACATACGCAGTATTTT.